Following are 17 T cell receptor beta chains from one sample sequenced in a study of human T cells and chemical hapten exposure (dated by TCRdb to the early 2020s). What the time point label conveys for this sample: pre-sensitization, week 0. The treatment or condition label corresponds to: therapeutic diphenylcyclopropenone sensitization with weekly scalp DPC. Libraries were made using RACE. These reads were obtained on a NextSeq 500. Using fastp at Q25 and MiXCR, TCRdb reprocessed the public reads and kept productive beta chains. Rows are unified per CDR3 protein, each entry keeping the most common DNA and genes. The sample data list some 110,000 distinct CDR3 sequences, and 12% of these were observed just once. The ten largest clones capture 1.6% of the sample. Sample: whole blood, taken in connection with sensitization to the hapten diphenylcyclopropenone (DPC). The receptor set was obtained from a woman aged 50 to 60 with alopecia areata. Some clones in this sample may be carry-over from other donors' samples.

In its sample, this clonotype was seen a few times. The rearrangement uses TRBV6-1 and TRBJ2-5; 8 positions agree with TRBD1. The CDR3 consists of 15 residues. Germline V gives CDR1 MNHNS, CDR2 SASEGT. Germline trimming cut 2 bases from V and 1 base from J; bases unmatched to any gene: 3. Here the CDR3 reads CASSEPGGAQETQYF. The DNA for the CDR3 is TGTGCCAGCAGTGAACCAGGGGGCGCCCAAGAGACCCAGTACTTC.

This clonotype was observed a few times. The chain combines TRBV11-2 with TRBJ1-1; D unclear. The CDR3 extends over 16 amino acids. Germline lookup yields CDR1 SGHAT and CDR2 FQNNGV. Trimming stripped 5 bases from V and 0 bases from J, with 16 bases between. The CDR3 DNA is TGTGCCAGCAGCCCATCCGTCGGAAAAATGAACACTGAAGCTTTCTTT. Translated: CASSPSVGKMNTEAFF.

The table lists this clonotype with many counts. V is TRBV6-2 or TRBV6-3 and J is TRBJ2-7; tentatively, D is TRBD1 or TRBD2 (5 bases each). CDR1 and CDR2 from the germline V gene are MNHEY and SVGEGT. The CDR3 spans 13 residues. Trimming cost V 6 bases and J 3 bases, with 12 bases left between them. DNA for the CDR3: TGTGCCAGCAGAGGGACCGCAGTCTACGAGCAGTACTTC. Residues: CASRGTAVYEQYF.

V and J are TRBV4-3 and TRBJ1-5, with unresolved D. CDR3 length: 15 residues. Germline CDR1 is LGHNA and CDR2 is YSLEER. V lost 5 bases to trimming and J lost 0 bases, with 11 bases between them. In DNA, the CDR3 is TGCGCCAGCAGCGCCCAGGCGGATAGCAATCAGCCCCAGCATTTT. Encoded protein: CASSAQADSNQPQHF.

The table lists this clonotype with a few counts. The J gene is TRBJ2-2, the V gene TRBV5-6; D remains unclear. This CDR3 contains 15 residues. Trimming cost V 1 base and J 3 bases, with 10 bases left between them. Germline V gene data show CDR1 as SGHDT and CDR2 as YYEEEE. The CDR3 nucleotides read TGTGCCAGCAGCTTGTTCGGGTTCTACACCGGGGAGCTGTTTTTT. It codes for CASSLFGFYTGELFF.

This clonotype has more than one count but fewer than ten. The chain has TRBV4-2 and TRBJ2-7; D is unclear. Germline-derived CDR1 and CDR2 are LGHNA and YNFKEQ. V was pared by 0 bases and J by 3 bases, with 6 bases between. The CDR3 is 13 amino acids. CDR3: CASSQDPYYEQYF. The CDR3 nucleotides read TGTGCCAGCAGCCAAGATCCATACTACGAGCAGTACTTC.

V gene TRBV7-2 combines with J gene TRBJ1-4; the match to TRBD1 covers 10 bases. Per germline, CDR1 SGHTA and CDR2 FQGNSA. This CDR3 has 15 amino acids. Trimming took 0 bases from V and 8 from J; bases not matched to a gene: 3. The CDR3 DNA sequence: TGTGCCAGCAGCTTAGCCCCGGGACAGGGGGAAAAACTGTTTTTT. This encodes CASSLAPGQGEKLFF.

This clonotype turned up a few times. The chain joins TRBV7-9 to TRBJ2-7; D call uncertain. The germline V gene has CDR1 SEHNR and CDR2 FQNEAQ (reference sequence). Trimming took off 6 bases at V and 6 bases at J, with 15 bases between the two ends. This CDR3 has 13 amino acids. CDR3 in DNA: TGTGCCAGCAGGGCGACCGGTGGGTCCGAGCAGTACTTC. Residues: CASRATGGSEQYF. The full variable domain, rest sourced from reference TRBV7-9 and TRBJ2-7, is DTGVSQNPRHKITKRGQNVTFRCDPISEHNRLYWYRQTLGQGPEFLTYFQNEAQLEKSRLLSDRFSAERPKGSFSTLEIQRTEQGDSAMYLCASRATGGSEQYFGPGTRLTVT.

The rearrangement joins TRBV5-1 to TRBJ2-1, with 7 bases identical to TRBD2. This CDR3 comprises 14 residues. Germline V CDR1 and CDR2: SGHRS, YFSETQ. The trim removed 9 bases at V and 8 bases at J, leaving 14 bases unmatched. CDR3 protein: CATAMRARGDEQFF. In DNA form, the CDR3 reads TGCGCCACCGCTATGAGAGCTCGGGGGGATGAGCAGTTCTTC.

This clonotype was seen a handful of times. J is TRBJ2-3 and V is TRBV28; D not resolved. The germline CDR1 and CDR2 sequences are MDHEN and SYDVKM. Trimming took 3 bases from V and 6 from J, leaving 10 bases between them. The CDR3 covers 13 residues. CDR3 nucleotide sequence: TGTGCCAGCAGTTTTCCCACTGGGGATACGCAGTATTTT. Translation: CASSFPTGDTQYF.

This clonotype occurred a few times. This rearrangement joins TRBV10-3 to TRBJ2-1, with TRBD2 matching over 12 bases. V shed 6 bases and J 9 bases; nucleotides not matched to a gene: 9. Germline CDR1 and CDR2: ENHRY and SYGVKD. The CDR3 totals 15 residues. This CDR3 is CAISPRTSGTSEQFF. The CDR3 coding sequence is TGTGCCATCAGCCCCCGGACTAGCGGGACCTCTGAGCAGTTCTTC.

The CDR3 is CSALGSSSYNEQFF. CDR3 bases: TGCAGTGCTCTGGGGTCCAGCTCCTACAATGAGCAGTTCTTC. The chain joins TRBV20-1 to TRBJ2-1, with D uncertain. Per germline, CDR1 DFQATT and CDR2 SNEGSKA (reference sequence). The CDR3 has 14 amino acids. V dropped 5 bases and J dropped 0 bases, with 11 bases sitting between them.

The chain combines TRBV18 with TRBJ2-6; possibly TRBD2 for D (6 bases). Germline V gene data show CDR1 as KGHSH and CDR2 as LQKENI. V lost 8 bases and J 0 bases, leaving 20 bases between the germline ends. The CDR3 consists of 18 residues. The CDR3 reads CASHIGTATFSGANVLTF. CDR3 DNA: TGTGCCAGCCACATCGGGACTGCTACTTTCTCTGGGGCCAACGTCCTGACTTTC.

This chain uses TRBV5-5 with TRBJ1-2; TRBD1 matches 8 bases. CDR1 is SGHKS, CDR2 YYEKEE, per germline (reference sequence). This CDR3 region has 15 residues. V gave up 5 bases and J gave up 6 bases; unmatched junction bases: 12. The CDR3 loop is CASSQFRTGMDGYTF. As DNA, the CDR3 is TGTGCCAGCAGTCAATTTCGGACAGGGATGGATGGCTACACCTTC.

The rearrangement links TRBV20-1 to TRBJ2-3; TRBD2 aligns across 7 bases. J gave up 4 bases and V 0 bases, and 4 bases lay outside the gene matches. The CDR3 is made up of 14 amino acids. CDR1 DFQATT and CDR2 SNEGSKA come from the germline V gene (reference sequence). In DNA form, the CDR3 reads TGCAGTGCTAGAGATGATCTAGCGGCAGATACGCAGTATTTT. Translating it yields CSARDDLAADTQYF.

V and J are TRBV28 and TRBJ1-5; 8 nucleotides agree with TRBD1. Per the germline V gene, CDR1 is MDHEN and CDR2 is SYDVKM. The CDR3 consists of 14 residues. Trimming cost V 7 bases and J 1 base; bases outside gene matches: 3. The CDR3: CASIRGLSNQPQHF. The CDR3 nucleotides read TGTGCCAGCATCAGGGGGCTCAGCAATCAGCCCCAGCATTTT.

Only a few counts were recorded for this clonotype. The J gene is TRBJ2-7, the V gene TRBV29-1; a weak D match, TRBD2 (6 bases). Deletions cut 7 bases from V and 6 bases from J, with 13 bases between. The germline gives CDR1 SQVTM, CDR2 ANQGSEA. This CDR3 has 11 amino acids. CDR3 region: CSAAGEVEQYF. CDR3 in DNA: TGCAGCGCTGCCGGGGAGGTCGAGCAGTACTTC.